This TCR beta chain was retrieved from a study of OX40 agonist ivuxolimab in advanced cancers. Study-wide background: Patients got intravenous ivuxolimab at 0.01 to 10 mg/kg every 2 weeks. Participants, around 80% male, averaged around 64 years of age, ranging from about 20 to 79.

Per the germline V gene, CDR1 is SNHLY and CDR2 is FYNNEI. V lost 6 bases to trimming and J lost 5 bases; unmatched junction nucleotides: 6. The CDR3 loop spans 13 amino acids. TCRdb's table, derived via immunoSEQ multiplex PCR, lists solely in-frame clones and lacks some. The sample comprises roughly 45,000 clones, over 75% of which are singletons, and 3.4% rests with the top ten. The sample consisted of CD4+ or CD8+ T cells sorted from blood, taken in a trial of the OX40 agonist ivuxolimab. The genes are TRBV2 and TRBJ2-5; 7 bases match TRBD1. This clonotype originated in an adult with an advanced solid tumor such as melanoma, head and neck, liver or kidney cancer. The CDR3, as DNA: TGTGCCAGCAGAGACAGGGTGGCTGAGACCCAGTACTTC. It codes for CASRDRVAETQYF.